These 12 T cell receptor beta chains share one sample of origin, sequenced in a study of lymphopenia after photon versus proton radiotherapy. The repertoire was sequenced with immunoSEQ multiplex PCR; TCRdb's copy has only in-frame clones and lacks some. Among over 20,000 clones listed, roughly 90% were seen once. The starting material was peripheral blood, obtained from a patient treated with proton-based radiotherapy. The receptors here all came from a man aged 80 or over with esophageal cancer.

The rearrangement links TRBV4-1 to TRBJ2-7, with D possibly being TRBD2 (6 bases). The CDR3 covers 14 residues. Looked up from germline, CDR1 is MGHRA and CDR2 is YSYEKL. Trimming pared 3 bases from V and 5 bases from J, leaving 14 bases between. CDR3 residues: CASSHAYGGNEQYF. The CDR3 coding sequence is TGCGCCAGCAGCCACGCATACGGGGGAAACGAGCAGTACTTC.

The rearrangement uses TRBV29-1 and TRBJ2-7; 8 bases are shared with TRBD2. The CDR3 spans 13 residues. The V gene's germline CDR1 is SQVTM and CDR2 ANQGSEA. V was clipped by 7 bases and J by 1 base; unmatched bases: 6. CDR3 region: CSATGTSSYEQYF. For the CDR3, the DNA is TGCAGCGCTACCGGGACTAGTTCCTACGAGCAGTACTTC.

The rearrangement links TRBV5-8 to TRBJ2-7; 7 bases agree with TRBD1. The CDR3 spans 13 residues. The germline gives CDR1 SGHTS, CDR2 YDEGEE. Trimming at V came to 5 bases and at J to 3 bases, leaving 5 bases not matched to a gene. The CDR3 region has the DNA TGTGCCAGCAGTCTGTACAGGGGCTACGAGCAGTACTTC. Its protein product is CASSLYRGYEQYF.

Only one count was recorded for this clone. V gene TRBV29-1 combines with J gene TRBJ2-1; 8 bases match TRBD1. CDR1 SQVTM and CDR2 ANQGSEA come from the germline V gene. The CDR3 runs to 13 residues. V lost 4 bases to trimming and J lost 7 bases; unmatched junction nucleotides: 6. The CDR3 loop reads CSVGAGGGNEQFF. DNA for the CDR3: TGCAGCGTTGGGGCAGGGGGCGGGAATGAGCAGTTCTTC.

This chain's CDR3 is CASSNIGGRSYEKLFF. The CDR3, as DNA: TGTGCCAGCAGCAACATCGGGGGGCGATCTTATGAAAAACTGTTTTTT. V and J are TRBV11-2 and TRBJ1-4; D possibly corresponds to TRBD1 (6 bases). The CDR3 covers 16 residues. CDR1 and CDR2 (germline): SGHAT, FQNNGV. V lost 5 bases, J lost 6 bases, and 19 bases lay in between.

This chain joins TRBV21-1 and TRBJ2-2; TRBD2, the table's D call, was not compared with the DNA. TRBV21-1 is noted as a pseudogene. This CDR3 contains 17 residues. The CDR3 DNA sequence: TGTGCCAGCAGCAAAGGGGGTGGCCGGGAGGACACCGGGGAGCTGTTTTTT. The encoded protein is CASSKGGGREDTGELFF.

The rearrangement joins TRBV6-5 to TRBJ1-6, with D possibly TRBD1 on 5 matching bases. The CDR3 loop spans 14 amino acids. The germline V gene has CDR1 MNHEY and CDR2 SVGAGI. The V end lost 6 bases, the J end lost 8 bases, and 14 bases lay between the germline ends. The CDR3 bases are TGTGCCAGCAGGGGGAACGAAGGGGATTCACCCCTCCACTTT. It is translated as CASRGNEGDSPLHF.

The chain carries TRBV7-2 and TRBJ2-7; D gene ambiguous. The germline V gene encodes CDR1 SGHTA and CDR2 FQGNSA. This CDR3 region has 12 residues. V gave up 2 bases and J gave up 2 bases, with 4 bases separating them. The CDR3 protein is CASSLRPYEQYF. Written as DNA, the CDR3 is TGTGCCAGCAGCTTAAGGCCCTACGAGCAGTACTTC. Variable domain in full (rest from reference TRBV7-2 and TRBJ2-7): GAGVSQSPSNKVTEKGKDVELRCDPISGHTALYWYRQSLGQGLEFLIYFQGNSAPDKSGLPSDRFSAERTGGSVSTLTIQRTQQEDSAVYLCASSLRPYEQYFGPGTRLTVT.

This chain joins TRBV30 and TRBJ2-6; possible D gene TRBD1, 5 bases. This CDR3 spans 18 amino acids. CDR1 and CDR2 from the germline V gene are GTSNPN and SVGIG (reference sequence). The V gene lost 0 bases and the J gene lost 0 bases, with 15 bases spanning the gap. CDR3 protein: CAWSVGSLTGSGANVLTF. CDR3 nucleotides: TGTGCCTGGAGTGTAGGTTCTCTAACAGGCTCTGGGGCCAACGTCCTGACTTTC.

The V call is TRBV2, the J call TRBJ2-5, with D possibly being TRBD1 (6 bases). With 4 bases removed from V and 3 bases from J, the gap between germline ends came to 9 bases. The germline gives CDR1 SNHLY, CDR2 FYNNEI. The CDR3 is made up of 13 amino acids. CDR3 in DNA: TGTGCCAGCAGTGGACAGGAGAAAGAGACCCAGTACTTC. This translates into CASSGQEKETQYF.

This sequence joins TRBV4-1 and TRBJ2-7; 9 positions agree with TRBD1. Trimming removed 4 bases from V and 5 bases from J; junction bases left unmatched: 9. The length of the CDR3 is 15 residues. In germline, CDR1 is MGHRA, CDR2 YSYEKL. DNA of the CDR3: TGCGCCAGCAGCCCCGACGGGACAGGGTGGAACGAGCAGTACTTC. Amino acid sequence: CASSPDGTGWNEQYF.

The V gene is TRBV5-4, the J gene TRBJ2-1; possibly TRBD1 for D (5 bases). V shed 7 bases and J shed 14 bases, with 19 bases lying between them. CDR1 and CDR2 from the germline V gene are SGHNT and YYREEE (reference sequence). CDR3 length: 12 amino acids. CDR3 coding DNA: TGTGCCAGCGGCCTAGGCAGGGCCGGCGAGTTCTTC. Translation gives CASGLGRAGEFF.